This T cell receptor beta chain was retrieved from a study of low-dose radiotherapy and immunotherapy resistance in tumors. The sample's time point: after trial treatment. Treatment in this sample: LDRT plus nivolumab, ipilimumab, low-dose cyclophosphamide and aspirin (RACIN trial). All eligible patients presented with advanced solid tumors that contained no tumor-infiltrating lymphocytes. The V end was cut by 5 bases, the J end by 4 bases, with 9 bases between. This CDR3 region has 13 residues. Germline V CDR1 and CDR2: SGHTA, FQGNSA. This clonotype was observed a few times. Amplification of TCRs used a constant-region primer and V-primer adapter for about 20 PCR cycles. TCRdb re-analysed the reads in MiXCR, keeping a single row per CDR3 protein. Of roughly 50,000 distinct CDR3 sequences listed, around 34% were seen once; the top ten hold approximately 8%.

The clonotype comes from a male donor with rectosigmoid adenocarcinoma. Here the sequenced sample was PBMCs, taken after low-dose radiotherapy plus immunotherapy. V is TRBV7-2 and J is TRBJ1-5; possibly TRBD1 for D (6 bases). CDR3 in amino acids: CASSETGNQPQHF. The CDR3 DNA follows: TGTGCCAGCAGCGAAACAGGGAATCAGCCCCAGCATTTT.